This TCR beta chain was identified in a study of shared clonotypes between healthy human individuals. Overall study context: Three plates each covered CD4 naive and memory; CD8 naive two, CD8 memory one.

The input for sorted-subset replicate PCRs was approximately 210 ng DNA, 30,000 or so T cell genomes. Libraries were prepared by immunoSEQ multiplex PCR; TCRdb keeps only in-frame clonotypes and omits some of them. In the table there are approximately 2.3 million clones, 93% of which are singletons. Germline V CDR1 and CDR2: SGHTA, FQGNSA. V shed 4 bases and J shed 2 bases, with 19 bases lying between them. This CDR3 comprises 17 residues. This rearrangement joins TRBV7-2 to TRBJ2-3, with D unresolved. This TCR came from a man in his late teens or twenties in good health. Some clones in this sample may be carry-over from other donors' samples. Input material: naive CD4+ T cells from PBMCs. Specified subset: CD45RA+ positively selected. The CDR3 sequence: CASSSQTHRDLTDTQYF. CDR3 DNA sequence: TGTGCCAGCAGCTCACAGACTCACAGAGACCTCACAGATACGCAGTATTTT.